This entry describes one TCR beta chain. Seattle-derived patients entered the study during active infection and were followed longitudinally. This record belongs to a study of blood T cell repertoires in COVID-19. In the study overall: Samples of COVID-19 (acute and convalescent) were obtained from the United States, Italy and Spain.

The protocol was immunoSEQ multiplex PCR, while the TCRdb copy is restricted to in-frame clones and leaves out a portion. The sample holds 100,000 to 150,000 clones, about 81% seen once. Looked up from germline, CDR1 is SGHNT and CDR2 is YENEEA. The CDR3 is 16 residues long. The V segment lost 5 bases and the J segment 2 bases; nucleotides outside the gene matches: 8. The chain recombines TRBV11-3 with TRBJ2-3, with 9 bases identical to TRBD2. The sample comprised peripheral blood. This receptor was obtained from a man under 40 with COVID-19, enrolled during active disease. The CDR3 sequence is CASSTREGRDTDTQYF. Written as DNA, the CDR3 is TGTGCCAGCAGCACGCGGGAGGGCCGCGACACAGATACGCAGTATTTT.